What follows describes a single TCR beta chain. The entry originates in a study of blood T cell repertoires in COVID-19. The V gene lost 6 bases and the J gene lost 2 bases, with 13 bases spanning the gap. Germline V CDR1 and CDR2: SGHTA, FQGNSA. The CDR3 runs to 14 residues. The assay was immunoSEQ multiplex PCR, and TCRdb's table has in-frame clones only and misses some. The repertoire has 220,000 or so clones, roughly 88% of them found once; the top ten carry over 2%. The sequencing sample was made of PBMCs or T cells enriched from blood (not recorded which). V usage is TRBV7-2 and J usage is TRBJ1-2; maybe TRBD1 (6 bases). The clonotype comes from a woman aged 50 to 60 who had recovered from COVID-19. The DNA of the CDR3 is TGTGCCAGCAGTCCTGGACAGATAAACTATGGCTACACCTTC. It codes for CASSPGQINYGYTF.